This entry features one T cell receptor (beta chain) sequence. What it recognizes is unknown. The TCR beta cDNA libraries contained unique molecular identifiers. cDNA molecules numbering some 500,000 came from approximately 1 to 10 million T cells. TCRdb re-called the PCR reads with MiXCR, one entry per CDR3 protein. Here the sample spans hundreds of thousands of distinct CDR3 sequences, roughly 45% being singletons. This entry is derived from a study of post-analysis software for immune sequencing data. Study results and limitations: Controls had lower frequencies than patients of about 5 TRBV segments, which included TRBV5-6, TRBV5-1 and TRBV20-1. Controls had significantly higher normalized Chao1 diversity than multiple sclerosis patients.

There are 15 residues in the CDR3. The V end was cut by 5 bases, the J end by 4 bases, with 18 bases between. This clonotype was obtained from a girl under 18 with multiple sclerosis. V usage is TRBV12-3 or TRBV12-4 and J usage is TRBJ2-7; tentatively, D is TRBD2 (7 bases). Sample: blood. CDR3 loop: CASSLGGVPEYEQYF. The CDR3 DNA follows: TGTGCCAGCAGTCTAGGGGGGGTCCCCGAATACGAGCAGTACTTC.